A selection of T cell receptor beta chains follows, all from one sample in a study of cytomegalovirus exposure and HLA in healthy donors. Assay used: immunoSEQ multiplex PCR; TCRdb lists only in-frame clones, some missing. The sample yields 60,000 to 80,000 clones, 65% to 80% seen once. Sequencing used PBMCs. The receptors here all came from a woman younger than 45 in good health and CMV-seronegative. Both conserved end residues are part of each CDR3. D genes are given only for firm matches. Expanded clones are given a class, and other clones once, few, many or no size at all.

j_gene: TRBJ1-1
v_gene: TRBV30
abundance: .
d_gene: .
CDR3aa: CAWSSGLIEAFF
CDR3nt: TGTGCCTGGAGTTCAGGGCTAATTGAAGCTTTCTTT

j_gene: TRBJ2-2
v_gene: TRBV25-1
abundance: .
d_gene: .
CDR3aa: CASRSSANTGELFF
CDR3nt: TGTGCCAGCCGTAGCAGCGCGAACACCGGGGAGCTGTTTTTT

j_gene: TRBJ1-6
v_gene: TRBV30
abundance: .
d_gene: TRBD1
CDR3aa: CAWRDRGDSPLHF
CDR3nt: TGTGCCTGGAGGGACAGGGGGGATTCACCCCTCCACTTT

j_gene: TRBJ1-2
v_gene: TRBV29-1
abundance: .
d_gene: TRBD1
CDR3aa: CSTFGQGKYGYTF
CDR3nt: TGCAGCACCTTCGGACAGGGAAAGTATGGCTACACCTTC

j_gene: TRBJ2-3
v_gene: TRBV11-2
abundance: .
d_gene: TRBD2
CDR3aa: CASSLDPGPLLAGGTDTQYF
CDR3nt: TGTGCCAGCAGCTTAGACCCTGGCCCCTTACTAGCGGGGGGAACAGATACGCAGTATTTT

j_gene: TRBJ1-2
v_gene: TRBV19
abundance: once
d_gene: TRBD1
CDR3aa: CASSIENPQGNGYTF
CDR3nt: TGTGCCAGTAGTATAGAAAACCCACAGGGGAATGGCTACACCTTC

j_gene: TRBJ2-3
v_gene: TRBV7-9
abundance: .
d_gene: .
CDR3aa: CASSLKGADTQYF
CDR3nt: TGTGCCAGCAGCTTAAAGGGGGCAGATACGCAGTATTTT

j_gene: TRBJ2-5
v_gene: TRBV9
abundance: .
d_gene: .
CDR3aa: CASSPTGLVFETQYF
CDR3nt: TGTGCCAGCAGCCCGACAGGATTGGTTTTCGAGACCCAGTACTTC

j_gene: TRBJ1-5
v_gene: TRBV23-1
abundance: .
d_gene: .
CDR3aa: CASSQEGGNQPQHF
CDR3nt: TGCGCCAGCAGTCAAGAGGGCGGCAATCAGCCCCAGCATTTT

j_gene: TRBJ1-2
v_gene: TRBV5-1
abundance: .
d_gene: TRBD1
CDR3aa: CASSLRIGGESGYTF
CDR3nt: TGCGCCAGCAGCTTGCGAATAGGGGGCGAGTCAGGCTACACCTTC

j_gene: TRBJ2-5
v_gene: TRBV7-9
abundance: once
d_gene: TRBD1
CDR3aa: CASSSDRGGTQYF
CDR3nt: TGTGCCAGCAGCTCCGACAGGGGGGGGACCCAGTACTTC

j_gene: TRBJ2-2
v_gene: TRBV7-9
abundance: .
d_gene: .
CDR3aa: CASRTTQNTGELFF
CDR3nt: TGTGCCAGCAGGACTACCCAGAACACCGGGGAGCTGTTTTTT

j_gene: TRBJ2-1
v_gene: TRBV19
abundance: .
d_gene: .
CDR3aa: CASSITSSYNEQFF
CDR3nt: TGTGCCAGTAGTATCACGAGCTCCTACAATGAGCAGTTCTTC

j_gene: TRBJ2-1
v_gene: TRBV2
abundance: .
d_gene: TRBD1
CDR3aa: CASSWDRGAYNEQFF
CDR3nt: TGTGCCAGCAGTTGGGACAGGGGCGCCTACAATGAGCAGTTCTTC

j_gene: TRBJ2-3
v_gene: TRBV5-4
abundance: few
d_gene: TRBD2
CDR3aa: CASSGAGMRADTQYF
CDR3nt: TGTGCCAGCAGCGGAGCGGGGATGCGGGCAGATACGCAGTATTTT

j_gene: TRBJ1-2
v_gene: TRBV29-1
abundance: .
d_gene: .
CDR3aa: CSVEKPGSYGYTF
CDR3nt: TGCAGCGTTGAAAAACCAGGTTCCTATGGCTACACCTTC

j_gene: TRBJ2-3
v_gene: TRBV15
abundance: .
d_gene: .
CDR3aa: CATSRGDSAGMDTQYF
CDR3nt: TGTGCCACCAGCAGAGGGGACTCGGCGGGAATGGATACGCAGTATTTT

j_gene: TRBJ1-4
v_gene: TRBV7-9
abundance: once
d_gene: TRBD1
CDR3aa: CASSAGQGGNEKLFF
CDR3nt: TGTGCCAGCAGCGCAGGACAGGGGGGGAATGAAAAACTGTTTTTT

j_gene: TRBJ1-2
v_gene: TRBV7-9
abundance: few
d_gene: TRBD1
CDR3aa: CASSFQGARDYGYTF
CDR3nt: TGTGCCAGCAGCTTCCAGGGGGCGCGGGACTATGGCTACACCTTC

j_gene: TRBJ1-4
v_gene: TRBV28
abundance: .
d_gene: TRBD1
CDR3aa: CATEQGADEKLFF
CDR3nt: TGTGCCACCGAGCAGGGGGCAGATGAAAAACTGTTTTTT

j_gene: TRBJ1-4
v_gene: TRBV30
abundance: .
d_gene: .
CDR3aa: CAWSLEWGGRGEKLFF
CDR3nt: TGTGCCTGGAGTTTAGAATGGGGGGGGCGAGGTGAAAAACTGTTTTTT

j_gene: TRBJ1-5
v_gene: TRBV10-3
abundance: .
d_gene: TRBD1
CDR3aa: CASGTGFNQPQHF
CDR3nt: TGTGCCTCAGGGACAGGGTTCAATCAGCCCCAGCATTTT

j_gene: TRBJ1-3
v_gene: TRBV18
abundance: .
d_gene: .
CDR3aa: CASSPEQARNTIYF
CDR3nt: TGTGCCAGCTCACCCGAGCAGGCGAGAAACACCATATATTTT

j_gene: TRBJ1-1
v_gene: TRBV18
abundance: .
d_gene: .
CDR3aa: CASSSTVNTEAFF
CDR3nt: TGTGCCAGCTCGTCGACAGTGAACACTGAAGCTTTCTTT

j_gene: TRBJ1-2
v_gene: TRBV10-3
abundance: .
d_gene: TRBD1
CDR3aa: CAISGDRVDHGYTF
CDR3nt: TGTGCCATCAGTGGGGACAGGGTGGATCATGGCTACACCTTC

j_gene: TRBJ2-7
v_gene: TRBV7-6
abundance: .
d_gene: TRBD1
CDR3aa: CASSLTPRQGAGYEQYF
CDR3nt: TGTGCCAGCAGCCTAACGCCCCGTCAGGGGGCAGGGTACGAGCAGTACTTC

j_gene: TRBJ2-3
v_gene: TRBV27
abundance: once
d_gene: .
CDR3aa: CASSLLNRVRTDTQYF
CDR3nt: TGTGCCAGCAGTTTGCTTAACAGGGTACGCACAGATACGCAGTATTTT

j_gene: TRBJ1-2
v_gene: TRBV5-1
abundance: .
d_gene: TRBD1
CDR3aa: CASSPQGAAAVEVGYTF
CDR3nt: TGCGCCAGCAGCCCCCAGGGGGCGGCCGCAGTTGAAGTGGGCTACACCTTC

j_gene: TRBJ2-1
v_gene: TRBV5-1
abundance: once
d_gene: .
CDR3aa: CASSLGGDWDEQFF
CDR3nt: TGCGCCAGCAGCTTGGGAGGGGACTGGGATGAGCAGTTCTTC

j_gene: TRBJ2-5
v_gene: TRBV7-2
abundance: .
d_gene: .
CDR3aa: CASSLRAIKETQYF
CDR3nt: TGTGCCAGCAGCTTACGTGCTATCAAAGAGACCCAGTACTTC

j_gene: TRBJ2-3
v_gene: TRBV14
abundance: .
d_gene: TRBD2
CDR3aa: CASSLTSSTDTQYF
CDR3nt: TGTGCCAGCAGCTTGACTAGCAGCACAGATACGCAGTATTTT

j_gene: TRBJ2-7
v_gene: TRBV5-1
abundance: .
d_gene: TRBD1
CDR3aa: CASSQIEQGEQYF
CDR3nt: TGCGCCAGCAGCCAAATCGAACAGGGGGAGCAGTACTTC

j_gene: TRBJ2-1
v_gene: TRBV25-1
abundance: .
d_gene: TRBD1
CDR3aa: CASSARDRGRGEQFF
CDR3nt: TGTGCCAGCAGTGCCCGGGACAGGGGAAGGGGTGAGCAGTTCTTC